These 28 T cell receptor beta chains share one sample of origin, sequenced in a study of T cells in Graves' hyperthyroidism and ophthalmopathy. RNA transcripts gave rise to amplified TCR beta CDR3 regions. Researchers ran a first-round RT-PCR on the TCR CDR3 using the HTBI primer set. TCRdb used MiXCR to reprocess the multiplex PCR reads, holding one entry per CDR3 protein. The sample has about 380,000 distinct CDR3 sequences, 18% seen once. What was sequenced was blood. Every receptor here comes from a man aged 18 to 35 with Graves' ophthalmopathy.

The chain links TRBV7-8 to TRBJ1-1, with 7 bases matching TRBD1. Germline CDR1 is SGHVS and CDR2 is FQNEAQ. The CDR3 totals 15 residues. V lost 5 bases to trimming and J lost 1 base; unmatched junction nucleotides: 7. CDR3 sequence (DNA): TGTGCCAGCAGCCCTAGGACAGGTCAGAACACTGAAGCTTTCTTT. This translates into CASSPRTGQNTEAFF. The full variable domain, completed using reference TRBV7-8 and TRBJ1-1, is GAGVSQSPRYKVAKRGQDVALRCDPISGHVSLFWYQQALGQGPEFLTYFQNEAQLDKSGLPSDRFFAERPEGSVSTLKIQRTQQEDSAVYLCASSPRTGQNTEAFFGQGTRLTVV.

This clonotype was seen ten or more times. Germline and junction disagree at one end, which may indicate a read error. This rearrangement joins TRBV6-5 to TRBJ2-1, with D perhaps TRBD1 (7 bases). The length of the CDR3 is 16 residues. The germline CDR1 and CDR2 sequences are MNHEY and SVGAGI. DNA of the CDR3: TGTGCCAGCAGTTACTTACCCAGGGGGGTCGGCAATGACCAGTTCTTC. Encoded protein: CASSYLPRGVGNDQFF.

The sample holds many counts of this clonotype. The V and J genes are TRBV12-3 or TRBV12-4 and TRBJ2-3; D might be TRBD1 (6 bases). The CDR3 totals 11 residues. Trimming took off 2 bases at V and 10 bases at J, with 7 bases between the two ends. The CDR3 DNA follows: TGTGCCAGCAGTTTACAGGGGTCGCAGTATTTT. Translating gives CASSLQGSQYF.

This chain connects TRBV15 to TRBJ1-2, with D tentatively TRBD1 (5 bases). The germline V and J ends were trimmed by 5 bases and 7 bases, with 20 bases remaining between them. Germline lookup yields CDR1 LNHNV and CDR2 YYDKDF (reference sequence). CDR3 length: 15 residues. CDR3 protein: CATSGGRDALGGYTF. CDR3 nucleotides: TGTGCCACCAGCGGCGGCCGGGACGCGTTGGGTGGCTACACCTTC. Based on the CDR3 plus reference TRBV15 and TRBJ1-2, the full variable domain is DAMVIQNPRYQVTQFGKPVTLSCSQTLNHNVMYWYQQKSSQAPKLLFHYYDKDFNNEADTPDNFQSRRPNTSFCFLDIRSPGLGDTAMYLCATSGGRDALGGYTFGSGTRLTVV.

At least ten counts were recorded for this clonotype. CDR3 sequence (DNA): TGTGCCAGCAGCGCCCGGGACAGTACGATTTGGCAGTACTTC. It encodes CASSARDSTIWQYF. The chain links TRBV28 to TRBJ2-7; 7 nucleotides agree with TRBD1. J gave up 9 bases and V 6 bases, and 14 bases lay outside the gene matches. Germline CDR1 and CDR2: MDHEN and SYDVKM. The CDR3 is 14 amino acids.

The chain carries TRBV6-2 or TRBV6-3 and TRBJ2-7, with no clear D. V was cut by 7 bases and J by 3 bases, with 16 bases left in between. There are 14 residues in the CDR3. The germline gives CDR1 MNHEY, CDR2 SVGEGT. The CDR3 coding sequence is TGTGCCAGCAAGTCGTTCCAGAAGAACTACGAGCAGTACTTC. Its protein product is CASKSFQKNYEQYF.

This clonotype was seen ten or more times. This chain connects TRBV12-3 or TRBV12-4 to TRBJ1-1; D is uncertain. There are 12 residues in the CDR3. Trimming stripped 3 bases from V and 5 bases from J, with 7 bases between. The CDR3 is CASSFGRTEAFF. CDR3 bases: TGTGCCAGCAGTTTTGGGAGGACTGAAGCTTTCTTT.

The rearrangement uses TRBV7-8 and TRBJ2-7; 7 positions agree with TRBD1. Germline CDR1 reads SGHVS; CDR2 reads FQNEAQ. The CDR3 runs 15 residues. V was pared by 0 bases and J by 0 bases, with 2 bases of the junction left unmatched. DNA for the CDR3: TGTGCCAGCAGCTTAGCGACAGGGAGCTCCTACGAGCAGTACTTC. It encodes CASSLATGSSYEQYF.

The V and J genes are TRBV5-1 and TRBJ2-5; possibly TRBD2 for D (7 bases). V lost 7 bases, J lost 3 bases, and 10 bases lay in between. Germline V CDR1 and CDR2: SGHRS, YFSETQ. This CDR3 has 12 residues. The CDR3 reads CASRGAKETQYF. The CDR3 nucleotides read TGCGCCAGCCGGGGGGCCAAAGAGACCCAGTACTTC.

The chain employs TRBV6-2 or TRBV6-3 and TRBJ2-5; D uncertain. Per germline, CDR1 MNHEY and CDR2 SVGEGT. The CDR3 covers 16 residues. Trimming pared 2 bases from V and 2 bases from J, leaving 15 bases between. The CDR3 DNA reads TGTGCCAGCAGTTACGCGTACTCACAGAGACAAGAGACCCAGTACTTC. It is translated as CASSYAYSQRQETQYF.

This clonotype was found many times. The gene calls are TRBV27 and TRBJ1-5; 9 bases align to TRBD1. CDR3 length: 15 amino acids. V lost 5 bases, J lost 9 bases, and 11 bases stayed unmatched. From germline, CDR1 is MNHEY and CDR2 SMNVEV (reference sequence). CDR3: CASSQTRTGARPQHF. The CDR3, as DNA: TGTGCCAGCAGTCAAACCCGGACAGGGGCGCGGCCCCAGCATTTT.

CDR3 in amino acids: CASSERASGTDTQYF. DNA of the CDR3: TGTGCCAGCAGTGAACGGGCTAGCGGCACAGATACGCAGTATTTT. This chain uses TRBV2 with TRBJ2-3; D perhaps matches TRBD2 (6 bases). Germline CDR1 and CDR2: SNHLY and FYNNEI. This CDR3 is built from 15 residues. V was shortened by 2 bases and J by 1 base, with 10 bases between the two germline ends.

This clonotype is classed as medium-sized. V usage is TRBV13 and J usage is TRBJ1-2; the match to TRBD1 covers 8 bases. Unmatched junction bases numbered 10, after V lost 0 bases and J lost 7 bases. Per germline, CDR1 PRHDT and CDR2 FYEKMQ (reference sequence). The CDR3 covers 16 residues. DNA for the CDR3: TGTGCCAGCAGCTTAGGGCGGAGCACAGGGGGTATTGGCTACACCTTC. Translated: CASSLGRSTGGIGYTF. Full variable domain (remainder filled in from reference TRBV13 and TRBJ1-2): AAGVIQSPRHLIKEKRETATLKCYPIPRHDTVYWYQQGPGQDPQFLISFYEKMQSDKGSIPDRFSAQQFSDYHSELNMSSLELGDSALYFCASSLGRSTGGIGYTFGSGTRLTVV.

This clonotype was found a few times. The genes are TRBV25-1 and TRBJ2-7; D gene ambiguous. The CDR3 contains 14 residues. The germline V gene has CDR1 MGHDK and CDR2 SYGVNS. V lost 2 bases and J 0 bases, leaving 8 bases between the germline ends. CDR3 sequence reads: CASSEGGRSYEQYF. The CDR3 DNA follows: TGTGCCAGCAGTGAAGGCGGCCGCTCCTACGAGCAGTACTTC.

This chain joins TRBV2 and TRBJ2-7; no clear D gene. Per the germline V gene, CDR1 is SNHLY and CDR2 is FYNNEI. The V and J ends lost 8 bases and 3 bases respectively, with 17 bases between them. The CDR3 covers 14 residues. For the CDR3, the DNA is TGTGCCAGCGAAGGGATCGTGAGAGGCTACGAGCAGTACTTC. It yields the protein CASEGIVRGYEQYF.

The rearrangement uses TRBV7-9 and TRBJ2-7, with 8 nucleotides matching TRBD1. V trimming: 5 bases; J trimming: 6 bases; junction bases outside the gene matches: 6. CDR3 length: 13 residues. CDR1 and CDR2 (germline): SEHNR, FQNEAQ (reference sequence). The CDR3 DNA is TGTGCCAGCAGCCGGACAGGGAATCTCGAGCAGTACTTC. This sequence encodes CASSRTGNLEQYF.

The V and J genes are TRBV29-1 and TRBJ2-7; possible D gene TRBD2, 6 bases. V was shortened by 4 bases and J by 1 base, with 8 bases between the two germline ends. This CDR3 is 12 amino acids long. The germline V gene encodes CDR1 SQVTM and CDR2 ANQGSEA. The CDR3 loop is CSVGGGSYEQYF. The CDR3 DNA follows: TGCAGCGTTGGGGGAGGATCCTACGAGCAGTACTTC.

This clonotype was seen many times. The J gene is TRBJ2-3, the V gene TRBV11-2; TRBD2 aligns across 7 bases. V lost 3 bases and J lost 2; bases outside the gene matches: 8. The CDR3 consists of 16 residues. Per the germline V gene, CDR1 is SGHAT and CDR2 is FQNNGV. The CDR3 DNA reads as TGTGCCAGCAGCTTGGGGAGCGGGGCTATCACAGATACGCAGTATTTT. Translated: CASSLGSGAITDTQYF.

This clonotype was detected only a few times. The chain uses TRBV7-9 and TRBJ1-4; D uncertain. CDR1 is SEHNR and CDR2 is FQNEAQ in the germline V gene (reference sequence). This CDR3 spans 14 amino acids. Trimming cost V 3 bases and J 1 base, with 6 bases left between them. Written as DNA, the CDR3 is TGTGCCAGCAGCTTCGTCCAAACTAATGAAAAACTGTTTTTT. This codes for CASSFVQTNEKLFF.

The V call is TRBV2, the J call TRBJ1-4, with 11 bases identical to TRBD1. The CDR3 totals 20 residues. CDR1 SNHLY and CDR2 FYNNEI come from the germline V gene. V lost 5 bases and J lost 0; bases outside the gene matches: 14. The DNA of the CDR3 is TGTGCCAGCAGTCAGTCGGGACAGGGGGGAACGTTTGCAACTAATGAAAAACTGTTTTTT. It is translated as CASSQSGQGGTFATNEKLFF.

This clonotype was counted at least ten times. The chain employs TRBV28 and TRBJ1-5; perhaps TRBD1 as D (6 bases). V shed 7 bases and J shed 0 bases, with 13 bases lying between them. The CDR3 length is 15 residues. Germline-derived CDR1 and CDR2 are MDHEN and SYDVKM. CDR3 loop: CASTGGPNSNQPQHF. CDR3 DNA: TGTGCCAGCACGGGGGGGCCGAATAGCAATCAGCCCCAGCATTTT.

This clonotype has a count of ten or more. This sequence may be a read error, since a much larger clone differs from it by one base. The chain recombines TRBV12-3 or TRBV12-4 with TRBJ1-6; D not resolved. The CDR3 has 11 amino acids. V lost 6 bases and J lost 5, with 2 bases in between. The CDR3 region has the DNA TGTGCCAGCAGCCATAATTCACCCCTCCACTTT. Residues: CASSHNSPLHF.

The chain uses TRBV27 and TRBJ2-2; possible D gene TRBD1, 6 bases. The CDR3 totals 17 residues. The V end was cut by 5 bases, the J end by 6 bases, with 22 bases between. The germline gives CDR1 MNHEY, CDR2 SMNVEV (reference sequence). The CDR3 loop is CASSPQSRGERAGELFF. The DNA of the CDR3 is TGTGCCAGCAGTCCACAATCCAGGGGTGAAAGGGCCGGGGAGCTGTTTTTT.

The chain uses TRBV7-3 and TRBJ2-1; TRBD2 matches at 7 bases. From germline, CDR1 is SGHTA and CDR2 FQGTGA. The CDR3 runs to 16 residues. V shed 5 bases and J 4 bases; nucleotides not matched to a gene: 11. The DNA of the CDR3 is TGTGCCAGCAGCCCGAACGGACTAGGAGCATACAATGAGCAGTTCTTC. Translated: CASSPNGLGAYNEQFF.

This clonotype was counted ten times or more. This chain joins TRBV7-2 and TRBJ2-3; D could derive from TRBD1 or TRBD2 (5 bases each). CDR3 length: 15 residues. Trimming removed 1 base from V and 0 bases from J, with 8 bases in between. Per the germline V gene, CDR1 is SGHTA and CDR2 is FQGNSA. CDR3 DNA sequence: TGTGCCAGCAGCTTAGTCGGGGCTAGCACAGATACGCAGTATTTT. It encodes CASSLVGASTDTQYF.

This clonotype has ten or more counts. This CDR3 is CASTTETQYF. As DNA, the CDR3 is TGTGCCAGCACTACGGAGACCCAGTACTTC. V usage is TRBV2 and J usage is TRBJ2-5; D remains ambiguous. Trimming cost V 7 bases and J 5 bases, with 5 bases left between them. Per germline, CDR1 SNHLY and CDR2 FYNNEI. This CDR3 region has 10 residues.

In this sample, this clonotype turned up many times. This chain links TRBV2 with TRBJ1-5, with no clear D. Germline V gene data show CDR1 as SNHLY and CDR2 as FYNNEI. The CDR3 covers 15 residues. V lost 4 bases and J lost 3, with 13 bases in between. The chain's CDR3 is CASSAAITDNQPQHF. The CDR3 region has the DNA TGTGCCAGCAGTGCGGCCATTACCGACAATCAGCCCCAGCATTTT.

This clonotype was recorded at least ten times. The chain links TRBV7-8 to TRBJ2-3; D is undetermined. V was cut by 1 base and J by 4 bases, with 9 bases left in between. The CDR3 is 14 amino acids. The germline gives CDR1 SGHVS, CDR2 FQNEAQ. The CDR3 DNA follows: TGTGCCAGCAGCTTAGGGAGCGTCCCAGATACGCAGTATTTT. Translating gives CASSLGSVPDTQYF.